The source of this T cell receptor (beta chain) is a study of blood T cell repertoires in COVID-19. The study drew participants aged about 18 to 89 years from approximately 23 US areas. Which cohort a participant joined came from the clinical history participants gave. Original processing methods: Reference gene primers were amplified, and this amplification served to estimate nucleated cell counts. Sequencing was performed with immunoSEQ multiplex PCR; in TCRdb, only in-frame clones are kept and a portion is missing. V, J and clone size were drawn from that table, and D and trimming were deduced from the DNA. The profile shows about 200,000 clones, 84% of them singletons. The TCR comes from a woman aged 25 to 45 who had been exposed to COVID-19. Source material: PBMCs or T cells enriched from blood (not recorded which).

In nucleotides, the CDR3 is TGTGCCAGCAGCTCGGGATACTCTGGGGCCAACGTCCTGACTTTC. This gives the protein CASSSGYSGANVLTF. The chain combines TRBV7-8 with TRBJ2-6, with D possibly being TRBD2 (5 bases). This CDR3 has 15 amino acids. CDR1 SGHVS and CDR2 FQNEAQ come from the germline V gene. Between the trimmed V and J ends, which lost 4 bases and 0 bases, there was a span of 7 bases.